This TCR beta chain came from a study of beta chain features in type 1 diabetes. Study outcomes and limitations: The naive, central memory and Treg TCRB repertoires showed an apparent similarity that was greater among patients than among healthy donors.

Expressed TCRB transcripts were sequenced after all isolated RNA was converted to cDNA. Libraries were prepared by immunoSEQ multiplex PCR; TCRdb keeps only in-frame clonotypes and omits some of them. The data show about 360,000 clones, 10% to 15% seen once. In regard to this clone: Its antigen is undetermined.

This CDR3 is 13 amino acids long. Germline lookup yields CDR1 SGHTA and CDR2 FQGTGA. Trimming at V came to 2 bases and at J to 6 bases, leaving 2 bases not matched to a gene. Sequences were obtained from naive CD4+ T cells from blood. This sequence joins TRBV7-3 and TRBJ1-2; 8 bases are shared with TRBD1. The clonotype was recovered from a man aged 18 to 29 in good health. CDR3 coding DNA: TGTGCCAGCAGCTTACAGGGGGCGGATGGCTACACCTTC. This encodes CASSLQGADGYTF. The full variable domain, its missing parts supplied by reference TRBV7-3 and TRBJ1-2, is GAGVSQTPSNKVTEKGKYVELRCDPISGHTALYWYRQSLGQGPEFLIYFQGTGAADDSGLPNDRFFAVRPEGSVSTLKIQRTERGDSAVYLCASSLQGADGYTFGSGTRLTVV.